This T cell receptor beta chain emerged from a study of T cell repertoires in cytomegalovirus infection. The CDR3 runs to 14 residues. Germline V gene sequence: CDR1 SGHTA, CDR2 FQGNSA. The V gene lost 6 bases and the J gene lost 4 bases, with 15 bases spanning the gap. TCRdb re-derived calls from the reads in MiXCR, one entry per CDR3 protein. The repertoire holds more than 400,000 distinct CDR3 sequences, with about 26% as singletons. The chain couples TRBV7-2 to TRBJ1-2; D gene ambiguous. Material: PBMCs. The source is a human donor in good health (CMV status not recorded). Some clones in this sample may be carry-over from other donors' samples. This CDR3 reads CASRRVTTVYGYTF. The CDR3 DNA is TGTGCCAGCAGACGTGTAACGACGGTCTATGGCTACACCTTC. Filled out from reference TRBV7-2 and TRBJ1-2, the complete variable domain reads GAGVSQSPSNKVTEKGKDVELRCDPISGHTALYWYRQSLGQGLEFLIYFQGNSAPDKSGLPSDRFSAERTGGSVSTLTIQRTQQEDSAVYLCASRRVTTVYGYTFGSGTRLTVV.